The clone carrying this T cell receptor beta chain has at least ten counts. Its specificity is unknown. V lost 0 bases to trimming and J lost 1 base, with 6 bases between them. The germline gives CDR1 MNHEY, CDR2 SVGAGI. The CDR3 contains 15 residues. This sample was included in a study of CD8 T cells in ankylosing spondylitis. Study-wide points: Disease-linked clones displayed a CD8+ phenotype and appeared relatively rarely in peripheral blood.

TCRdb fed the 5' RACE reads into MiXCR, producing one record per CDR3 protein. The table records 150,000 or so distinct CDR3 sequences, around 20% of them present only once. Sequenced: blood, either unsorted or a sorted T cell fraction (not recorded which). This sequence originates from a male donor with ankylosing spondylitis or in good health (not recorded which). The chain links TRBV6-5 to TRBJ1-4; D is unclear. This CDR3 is CASSYSWVTNEKLFF. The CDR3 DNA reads TGTGCCAGCAGTTACTCGTGGGTAACTAATGAAAAACTGTTTTTT.